This TCR beta chain derives from a study of immune characterization of retroperitoneal liposarcoma. The CDR3 totals 17 residues. Germline CDR1 and CDR2: MNHNS and SASEGT. TCRdb independently ran MiXCR on the PCR reads; one entry per CDR3 protein. The sample includes thousands of distinct CDR3 sequences, around 25% of them seen just once. The sample was tumor tissue. The receptor was isolated from a male donor with retroperitoneal liposarcoma. The gene calls are TRBV6-1 and TRBJ2-4; the D gene could be TRBD1 or TRBD2 (6 bases each). Judging by the DNA end, TRBJ2-5 fits better; the J call may be wrong. The CDR3 sequence: CASRATGTNRRGETQYF. The CDR3 coding sequence is TGTGCCAGCAGGGCCACGGGGACAAATCGGAGGGGAGAGACCCAGTACTTC.